The clone carrying this T cell receptor (beta chain) has just a few counts. The antigen is undetermined. This sample was included in a study of T cells in Graves' hyperthyroidism and ophthalmopathy. Study-wide points: Ophthalmopathy prediction by the model preceded onset by a median approximately 6.9 months. Blood also carried most thyroid clonotypes expanded above 0.001.

Germline-derived CDR1 and CDR2 are SGHTA and FQGNSA. The CDR3 extends over 15 amino acids. Between the trimmed V and J ends, which lost 5 bases and 5 bases, there was a span of 18 bases. Amplification of TCR beta CDR3 regions used RNA as the template. HTBI primers were used for first-round RT-PCR of the TCR CDR3. MiXCR, applied by TCRdb to the multiplex PCR reads, yields one record per CDR3 protein. The top ten hold less than 8.5% of the sample, which has around 660,000 distinct CDR3 sequences, about 45% seen once. Sequenced input: peripheral blood or thyroid tissue (not recorded which). The chain links TRBV7-2 to TRBJ1-2, with D perhaps TRBD1 (5 bases). This sequence originates from an adult man with Graves' disease, either hyperthyroidism or ophthalmopathy (not recorded which). CDR3 sequence (DNA): TGTGCCAGCAGCCCTATCCGGGACGGACTGTATGGCTACACCTTC. Amino acids: CASSPIRDGLYGYTF.